Reported below is one T cell receptor (beta chain). Its antigen is undetermined. The data were taken from a study of breast tumors, draining lymph nodes, adjacent tissues. Breast cancer patients provided tissue from their axillary draining lymph nodes. TCRdb called the multiplex PCR reads again in MiXCR, with one record for every CDR3 protein. This table has 200,000 to 250,000 distinct CDR3 sequences, 30% to 35% appearing once. Findings and limits, study-wide: Most tumor T cells seemingly derive from lymph node, then expand in tumor. Tumor TCR diversity was below lymph nodes but above nontumor tissue. Compared with basal-like, luminal-like tumors shared significantly more repertoire with nontumor tissue.

The clonotype was recovered from a female donor with breast cancer. Some clones in this sample may be carry-over from other donors' samples. What was sequenced was axillary lymph node tissue.

CDR3 nucleotides: TGTGCCAGCAGCTTAGGACAGGGAAAGACTAGCACAGATACGCAGTATTTT. Residues: CASSLGQGKTSTDTQYF. The chain joins TRBV7-9 to TRBJ2-3, with 7 positions matching TRBD1. After removal of 1 base from V and 0 bases from J, the junction contained 7 bases not matched to a gene. Germline V gene data show CDR1 as SEHNR and CDR2 as FQNEAQ (reference sequence). The CDR3 spans 17 residues.